This T cell receptor beta chain comes out of a study of beta chain features in type 1 diabetes. The purity of all sorted populations exceeded 98%. A note on this clone: What it binds is unknown.

Isolated RNA was reverse transcribed in full, so expressed TCRB transcripts were sequenced. Here immunoSEQ multiplex PCR was the method, and the copy in TCRdb shows in-frame clones only, minus some. The top ten hold more than 0.2% of the sample, which has approximately 40,000 clones, approximately 53% seen once. Study conclusions and caveats: Among patients, naive, central memory and Treg TCRB repertoires appeared more similar than among healthy donors. VDJ junctions from type 1 diabetes patients carried fewer insertions and larger deletions. Patients with Type 1 diabetes showed moderately but significantly shorter TCRB CDR3s in all four CD4+ subsets.

Germline values: CDR1 SEHNR, CDR2 FQNEAQ (reference sequence). V was cut by 5 bases and J by 4 bases, with 14 bases left in between. The CDR3 is made up of 14 amino acids. The clonotype was recovered from a woman aged 25 to 45 in good health. This sequence joins TRBV7-9 and TRBJ1-2, with TRBD1 as a possible D gene (5 bases). The sequenced material came from stem cell memory CD4+ T cells from blood. The CDR3 here is CASSVGGTSYGYTF. Written as DNA, the CDR3 is TGTGCCAGCAGCGTCGGCGGGACGTCCTATGGCTACACCTTC.